This is a list of T cell receptor beta chains from one sample in a study of shared clonotypes between healthy human individuals. Assay: immunoSEQ multiplex PCR; the TCRdb copy retains only in-frame clones and omits some. This table has around 2.5 million clones, roughly 93% appearing once. The sequenced material came from naive CD4+ T cells from PBMCs. The receptors were gathered from a man aged 18 to 29 in good health. Some clones in this sample may be carry-over from other donors' samples. CDR3s include the opening cysteine and the closing phenylalanine or tryptophan. The order of the fields is V gene, D gene, CDR3 length, J gene, CDR3 DNA, CDR3 protein. A D gene is named only where the DNA matches it firmly.

>TRBV7-2|-|15|TRBJ1-2
TGTGCCAGCAGCAAGACCAAGCAGGAATACTATGGCTACACCTTC
CASSKTKQEYYGYTF
>TRBV21-1|-|15|TRBJ2-7
TGTGCCAGCAGCTGCCACCGGGACGGCTCCTACGAGCAGTACTTC
CASSCHRDGSYEQYF
>TRBV5-4|-|13|TRBJ2-7
TGTGCCAGCAGACTAATGGACGGATACGAGCAGTACTTC
CASRLMDGYEQYF
>TRBV5-1|TRBD1|14|TRBJ2-2
TGCGCCAGCAGCGCTCAGGGGGCGGCCGGGGAGCTGTTTTTT
CASSAQGAAGELFF
>TRBV28|-|16|TRBJ1-2
TGTGCCAGCACCAGGCCGAAGGGCGCGGGCCCGGGTGGCTACACCTTC
CASTRPKGAGPGGYTF
>TRBV27|-|14|TRBJ2-3
TGTGCCAGCTGCCTGGTCGGCAGAACAGATACGCAGTATTTT
CASCLVGRTDTQYF
>TRBV11-2|-|15|TRBJ1-2
TGTGCCAGCAGCTTAGCCCGGGGGGCTAACTATGGCTACACCTTC
CASSLARGANYGYTF
>TRBV27|-|13|TRBJ1-2
TGTGCCAGCAGTGACTATAGGGGTTATGGCTACACCTTC
CASSDYRGYGYTF
>TRBV5-1|-|14|TRBJ2-5
TGCGCCAGCAGCTTGGAAGGGGTAGGAGAGACCCAGTACTTC
CASSLEGVGETQYF
>TRBV29-1|TRBD2|12|TRBJ2-3
TGCAGCGTTGAATCTAGCGGAGATACGCAGTATTTT
CSVESSGDTQYF